These T cell receptor beta chains were read from a single sample in a study of OX40 agonist ivuxolimab in advanced cancers. TCRdb keeps only in-frame clones here, not all; method: immunoSEQ multiplex PCR. The sample records under 55,000 clones, about 86% being singletons. The specimen comprised CD4+ or CD8+ T cells sorted from blood, sampled in a trial of the OX40 agonist ivuxolimab. These receptors were taken from an adult with an advanced solid tumor such as melanoma, head and neck, liver or kidney cancer. Each CDR3 is given with its conserved first and last residue. D genes are given only for firm matches. Clone size, where shown, is once, few, many, or a class for clones that have expanded.

V gene	D gene	J gene	clone size	CDR3 DNA	CDR3 protein
TRBV30	-	TRBJ1-5	-	TGTGCCTGGAGTTCAACAGAGTCAGGGGTATATAGCAATCAGCCCCAGCATTTT	CAWSSTESGVYSNQPQHF
TRBV7-2	TRBD2	TRBJ2-7	-	TGTGCCAGCAGCGCGCTAGCGGGGGGGCCGGTCGAGCAGTACTTC	CASSALAGGPVEQYF
TRBV5-1	TRBD1	TRBJ2-7	few	TGCGCCAGCACGGGACAGAGATACGAGCAGTACTTC	CASTGQRYEQYF
TRBV7-9	TRBD1	TRBJ2-3	-	TGTGCCAGCAGCTCATCTCCGGGACAGGGGACAGATACGCAGTATTTT	CASSSSPGQGTDTQYF
TRBV19	-	TRBJ1-2	-	TGTGCCAGTAGTGCAGACAGGATCTATGGCTACACCTTC	CASSADRIYGYTF
TRBV18	TRBD1	TRBJ2-1	-	TGTGCCAGCTCCAAAGGACAGGGGGAGAATGAGCAGTTCTTC	CASSKGQGENEQFF
TRBV6-5	-	TRBJ1-6	-	TGTGCCAGCAGTTACTCCTTGACCGCCAGGACTTCACCCCTCCACTTT	CASSYSLTARTSPLHF
TRBV9	-	TRBJ2-7	-	TGTGCCAGCAGCCCTGAGGTCGGGACGGAAGTCTCCTACGAGCAGTACTTC	CASSPEVGTEVSYEQYF
TRBV5-4	-	TRBJ1-2	-	TGTGCCTCCTCCCCAGGGTTCTATGGCTACACCTTC	CASSPGFYGYTF
TRBV4-2	-	TRBJ2-7	-	TGTGCCAGCAGCGCCAGCCTGGGACAATCCTACGAGCAGTACTTC	CASSASLGQSYEQYF
TRBV6-5	-	TRBJ1-1	-	TGTGCCAGCAGCCGAGGTGTAGGAGACACTGAAGCTTTCTTT	CASSRGVGDTEAFF
TRBV6-5	-	TRBJ2-5	-	TGTGCCAGCAGTTTCAGCATACTACGGCAAGAGACCCAGTACTTC	CASSFSILRQETQYF
TRBV7-6	-	TRBJ2-3	-	TGTGCCAGCAGCTTGGGGGGCAGGGGAAACACAGATACGCAGTATTTT	CASSLGGRGNTDTQYF
TRBV15	-	TRBJ2-7	few	TGTGCCACCAGCAGAGATTCCTATCCCTCCGGAACGCAGTACTTC	CATSRDSYPSGTQYF
TRBV10-1	-	TRBJ1-1	-	TGCGCCAGCAGTGCGACACGGGGGTTCACTGAAGCTTTCTTT	CASSATRGFTEAFF
TRBV2	-	TRBJ2-3	-	TGTGCCAGCACCGACAGGAGCACAGATACGCAGTATTTT	CASTDRSTDTQYF
TRBV10-2	-	TRBJ2-3	-	TGCGCCAGCAGGTCTTCCGCGTCCAGCACAGATACGCAGTATTTT	CASRSSASSTDTQYF
TRBV7-3	TRBD1	TRBJ2-3	few	TGTGCCAGCAGCCCTACCGTGCTAAGGGGGCGAGGCACAGATACGCAGTATTTT	CASSPTVLRGRGTDTQYF
TRBV28	TRBD1	TRBJ1-2	-	TGTGCCAGCAGTTTCATCCAGGGGGGTGGCTACACCTTC	CASSFIQGGGYTF
TRBV9	-	TRBJ2-4	-	TGTGCCAGCAGCGACCAAGGGGGGAACATTCAGTACTTC	CASSDQGGNIQYF
TRBV9	TRBD2	TRBJ2-3	-	TGTGCCAGCAGCGTTAGACTAGCGGGGGGGCTAGGGCCTTCCGATACGCAGTATTTT	CASSVRLAGGLGPSDTQYF
TRBV2	-	TRBJ1-1	once	TGTGCCAGCCTCCGGGACATAGAGAACACTGAAGCTTTCTTT	CASLRDIENTEAFF
TRBV19	-	TRBJ2-3	-	TGTGCCAGTAAAGACAGCACAGATACGCAGTATTTT	CASKDSTDTQYF
TRBV4-1	-	TRBJ1-6	-	TGCGCCAGCAGCCAAGGGGGGAGCTCCTATAATTCACCCCTCCACTTT	CASSQGGSSYNSPLHF
TRBV28	-	TRBJ2-3	-	TGTGCCAGCAGAACGAGAGGGGGACTCCGGGGAGCAGATACGCAGTATTTT	CASRTRGGLRGADTQYF
TRBV5-5	TRBD2	TRBJ2-5	-	TGTGCCAGCAGCTTACTAGCGGGGGTCCAAGAGACCCAGTACTTC	CASSLLAGVQETQYF
TRBV6-5	-	TRBJ1-1	-	TGTGCCAGCAGTACGCAGGGAGGTGAAGCTTTCTTT	CASSTQGGEAFF